The clone carrying this T cell receptor (beta chain) appeared a single time. Participants, about 18 to 90 years old, spanned around 25 US areas. Participant reports of clinical history set cohort assignment. Symptom resolution, clearance, or two negative PCRs marked the recovered donors of Cohort 3. Under the authors' procedure: Reference gene primer amplification gave estimated nucleated cell counts. The data were produced by immunoSEQ multiplex PCR, yet TCRdb's version contains in-frame clones alone and is incomplete. That table gives V, J and clone size, and the DNA gave D and trimming. The table records about 140,000 clones, over 80% of them present only once. The entry originates in a study of blood T cell repertoires in COVID-19. The V gene's germline CDR1 is MNHEY and CDR2 SVGAGI. V was shortened by 7 bases and J by 4 bases, with 10 bases between the two germline ends. This CDR3 comprises 13 residues.

The chain couples TRBV6-5 to TRBJ2-2, with D perhaps matching TRBD2 (5 bases). The receptor comes from a man aged 60 to 75 who had recovered from COVID-19. The sample taken for sequencing was PBMCs or T cells enriched from blood (not recorded which). The CDR3 DNA sequence: TGTGCCAGCACCTTCCGGGGCACCGGGGAGCTGTTTTTT. As protein: CASTFRGTGELFF.